The 9 T cell receptor beta chains below come from one sample, sequenced in a study of blood T cell repertoires in COVID-19. The assay was immunoSEQ multiplex PCR, and TCRdb's table has in-frame clones only and misses some. The sample has around 65,000 clones; approximately 86% are singletons. Sequenced sample: peripheral blood. These receptors were collected from a human donor in a cohort sampled during active COVID-19.

CDR3: CASSGLSLAKNIQYF. As DNA, the CDR3 is TGTGCCAGTAGTGGACTGTCACTAGCCAAAAACATTCAGTACTTC. This sequence joins TRBV19 and TRBJ2-4; TRBD2 might be the D (5 bases). The CDR3 has 15 amino acids. CDR1 and CDR2 from the germline V gene are LNHDA and SQIVND (reference sequence). V was clipped by 5 bases and J by 0 bases, with 11 bases between them.

The CDR3 region is CASSLGLRGTEAFF. Here the CDR3 DNA reads TGTGCCAGCAGCTTAGGTCTTAGGGGAACTGAAGCTTTCTTT. The chain carries TRBV11-2 and TRBJ1-1, with a weak D call TRBD1 (5 bases). The CDR3 extends over 14 amino acids. Germline lookup yields CDR1 SGHAT and CDR2 FQNNGV. V gave up 1 base and J gave up 5 bases, with 11 bases separating them.

The gene calls are TRBV18 and TRBJ1-1; TRBD1 agrees at 11 bases. Germline CDR1 KGHSH, CDR2 LQKENI. V lost 6 bases to trimming and J lost 0 bases; unmatched junction nucleotides: 6. CDR3 length: 16 residues. The CDR3 spells CASSRGTGGLNTEAFF. CDR3 nucleotide sequence: TGTGCCAGCTCCCGCGGGACAGGGGGATTGAACACTGAAGCTTTCTTT.

This clone is a singleton in its sample. The junction departs from germline at one end; a sequencing error may be responsible. The sample holds other DNA sequences that translate to the same CDR3. This chain uses TRBV5-1 with TRBJ2-7, with D possibly being TRBD2 (6 bases). The CDR3 has 14 amino acids. CDR1 and CDR2 (germline): SGHRS, YFSETQ. CDR3 amino acids: CASSQGTLLLEQYF. CDR3 DNA sequence: TGCGCCAGCAGCCAAGGGACTTTACTCCTCGAGCAATACTTC.

The rearrangement links TRBV14 to TRBJ1-2, with 8 bases identical to TRBD1. CDR3 size: 15 residues. Germline V gene lookup returns CDR1 SGHDN and CDR2 FVKESK. With 1 base clipped from V and 2 bases from J, the junction kept 3 bases outside the gene matches. The CDR3 bases are TGTGCCAGCAGCCAAGGACAGGGGTGGAACTATGGCTACACCTTC. Protein sequence: CASSQGQGWNYGYTF.

As regards this clone: This sample also contains other DNA sequences that code for the same CDR3. The chain recombines TRBV4-2 with TRBJ2-5, with TRBD2 identical over 7 bases. The CDR3 spans 16 residues. Per the germline V gene, CDR1 is LGHNA and CDR2 is YNFKEQ. J was trimmed by 4 bases and V by 1 base; bases with no gene match: 9. The CDR3 region is CASSQVSSGTGETQYF. The CDR3 coding sequence is TGTGCCAGCAGCCAAGTGTCCAGCGGGACCGGAGAGACCCAGTACTTC.

The chain carries TRBV5-1 and TRBJ2-4; D gene uncertain. Germline CDR1 and CDR2: SGHRS and YFSETQ. The CDR3 consists of 16 residues. V was trimmed by 0 bases and J by 3 bases, leaving 13 bases between them. The CDR3 reads CASSLVSTHGKNIQYF. The CDR3 DNA sequence: TGCGCCAGCAGCTTGGTTAGCACCCACGGCAAAAACATTCAGTACTTC.

The genes are TRBV29-1 and TRBJ2-1, with 7 bases identical to TRBD2. Germline V CDR1 and CDR2: SQVTM, ANQGSEA. Trimming at V came to 6 bases and at J to 11 bases, leaving 16 bases not matched to a gene. The CDR3 sequence is 14 residues long. The CDR3 sequence is CSVDSGTNFRKQFF. The CDR3 coding sequence is TGCAGCGTAGATTCCGGGACTAATTTTAGGAAGCAGTTCTTC.

This chain uses TRBV6-5 with TRBJ2-7, with 7 bases that match TRBD1. The CDR3 sequence is 13 residues long. V was pared by 6 bases and J by 1 base, with 3 bases of the junction left unmatched. CDR1 and CDR2 (germline): MNHEY, SVGAGI. The CDR3 is CASRATGSYEQYF. The CDR3 DNA follows: TGTGCCAGCAGGGCGACAGGGTCCTACGAGCAGTACTTC.